The 20 T cell receptor beta chains presented below share a single source sample, sequenced in a study of T cell responses to AZD1222 COVID-19 vaccine (dated by TCRdb to the early 2020s). Library preparation used the immunoSEQ multiplex PCR assay. TCRdb provides this immuneACCESS table in a form limited to in-frame rearrangements. Some clones are lacking; in checked studies, under half of them reflect an unresolved V gene, and why the rest are absent is not known. Recorded for this sample are more than 50,000 clones; around 83% of them occurred a single time. The top ten constitute approximately 20% of the sample. Per the publication, the time point label means: baseline before first vaccination. Source: peripheral blood, taken on day 0 of AZD1222 vaccination. The receptors here all came from an adult in good health.

This clone has a single count. The rearrangement uses TRBV5-5 and TRBJ2-7; D remains ambiguous. Germline V gene sequence: CDR1 SGHKS, CDR2 YYEKEE (reference sequence). This CDR3 is 13 amino acids long. The V gene lost 3 bases and the J gene lost 6 bases, with 13 bases spanning the gap. The CDR3 is CASSSLAEFEQYV. In nucleotides, the CDR3 is TGTGCCAGCAGCTCCTTGGCGGAGTTCGAGCAGTACGTC.

The chain combines TRBV19 with TRBJ2-7; 7 bases map to TRBD1. V lost 4 bases to trimming and J lost 3 bases; unmatched junction nucleotides: 9. The CDR3 runs 15 residues. Germline CDR1 reads LNHDA; CDR2 reads SQIVND (reference sequence). CDR3 nucleotide sequence: TGTGCCAGTAGTACGCAGGGGGATGGCCGCTACGAGCAGTACTTC. Protein: CASSTQGDGRYEQYF. The complete variable domain, with remaining parts taken from reference TRBV19 and TRBJ2-7, reads DGGITQSPKYLFRKEGQNVTLSCEQNLNHDAMYWYRQDPGQGLRLIYYSQIVNDFQKGDIAEGYSVSREKKESFPLTVTSAQKNPTAFYLCASSTQGDGRYEQYFGPGTRLTVT.

The V and J genes are TRBV18 and TRBJ2-7; perhaps TRBD2 as D (6 bases). This CDR3 has 13 residues. From germline, CDR1 is KGHSH and CDR2 LQKENI. Trimming removed 2 bases at V and 7 bases at J, with 12 bases between. CDR3 protein: CASSPSNGGEQYV. In nucleotides, the CDR3 is TGTGCCAGCTCACCATCGAACGGGGGTGAGCAGTACGTC.

The chain is built from TRBV7-9 and TRBJ2-1, with D possibly matching TRBD1 (5 bases). Trimming left V 3 bases short and J 15 bases short, with 12 bases between. There are 11 residues in the CDR3. CDR1 is SEHNR and CDR2 is FQNEAQ in the germline V gene (reference sequence). CDR3 DNA sequence: TGTGCCAGCAGCTTCAGGGTACACGTGTTCTTC. Its translation: CASSFRVHVFF.

This clone was found once. The chain joins TRBV6-1 to TRBJ2-5; D might be TRBD2 (6 bases). V shed 3 bases and J shed 2 bases, with 10 bases lying between them. The CDR3 sequence is 14 residues long. Germline lookup yields CDR1 MNHNS and CDR2 SASEGT. The CDR3 region is CASSEGGGQETQYF. The CDR3 DNA sequence: TGTGCCAGCAGTGAGGGAGGAGGACAAGAGACCCAGTACTTC.

This chain joins TRBV5-1 and TRBJ1-1; no reliable D call. The V and J ends lost 2 bases and 0 bases respectively, with 8 bases between them. CDR3 length: 14 amino acids. Germline CDR1 and CDR2: SGHRS and YFSETQ. DNA of the CDR3: TGCGCCAGCAGCTTTGGGCAGCTGAACACTGAAGCTTTCTTT. Its protein product is CASSFGQLNTEAFF.

J is TRBJ1-3 and V is TRBV28; D unresolved. Per germline, CDR1 MDHEN and CDR2 SYDVKM. Trimming shortened V by 1 base and J by 0 bases, and 13 bases separated the two germline ends. This CDR3 is built from 17 residues. The CDR3 sequence: CASSLSWTASSGNTIYF. CDR3 coding DNA: TGTGCCAGCAGTTTATCGTGGACGGCGAGCTCTGGAAACACCATATATTTT.

The chain joins TRBV19 to TRBJ1-6; TRBD1 might be the D (6 bases). V lost 3 bases and J 12 bases, leaving 9 bases between the germline ends. The CDR3 length is 12 residues. Per the germline V gene, CDR1 is LNHDA and CDR2 is SQIVND (reference sequence). CDR3 in DNA: TGTGCCAGTAGTATCCGACAGGAACCCCTCCACTTT. Protein product: CASSIRQEPLHF.

The V gene is TRBV19, the J gene TRBJ2-7; D is unresolved. The CDR3 is 15 amino acids. Germline CDR1 and CDR2: LNHDA and SQIVND (reference sequence). V was cut by 4 bases and J by 5 bases, with 18 bases left in between. CDR3 coding DNA: TGTGCCAGTAGTAATTTGGTAGGCACAGCCCACGAGCAGTACTTC. This translates into CASSNLVGTAHEQYF.

This CDR3 is CASSLDREQETQYF. The DNA of the CDR3 is TGTGCCAGCAGTCTGGACAGGGAACAAGAGACCCAGTACTTC. The J gene is TRBJ2-5, the V gene TRBV28; 8 bases map to TRBD1. With V trimmed by 5 bases and J by 2 bases, 4 bases remained unmatched. The CDR3 has 14 residues. CDR1 and CDR2 (germline): MDHEN, SYDVKM.

The chain carries TRBV3-1 (or the pseudogene TRBV3-2) and TRBJ2-3, with TRBD2 matching 8 bases. From germline, CDR1 is LGHDT and CDR2 YNNKEL (reference sequence). CDR3 length equals 16 residues. With 6 bases clipped from V and 4 bases from J, the junction kept 12 bases outside the gene matches. In DNA, the CDR3 is TGTGCCAGCAGAGAACTCGCGGGAGGAAGTCCAGATACGCAGTATTTT. This codes for CASRELAGGSPDTQYF.

This clone was detected a few times. The rearrangement links TRBV6-5 to TRBJ1-2, with TRBD1 matching 8 bases. The CDR3 is 14 amino acids. Losses at the gene ends were 5 bases for V and 8 bases for J; bases not matched to a gene: 10. The germline CDR1 and CDR2 sequences are MNHEY and SVGAGI. This chain's CDR3 is CASSPSWTGWGYTF. The CDR3 bases are TGTGCCAGCAGTCCGTCCTGGACAGGGTGGGGCTACACCTTC.

The chain joins TRBV7-3 to TRBJ1-6; perhaps TRBD1 as D (6 bases). The CDR3 contains 14 residues. Germline CDR1 SGHTA, CDR2 FQGTGA. Between the trimmed V and J ends, which lost 9 bases and 7 bases, there was a span of 16 bases. The chain's CDR3 is CARALGTPNSPLHF. The CDR3 DNA reads TGTGCCAGAGCTCTCGGGACACCGAATTCACCCCTCCACTTT.

The CDR3 spells CASSLGNQPQHF. CDR3 coding DNA: TGTGCCAGCAGTTTAGGGAATCAGCCCCAGCATTTT. The chain employs TRBV28 and TRBJ1-5; D remains ambiguous. V was trimmed by 2 bases and J by 4 bases, leaving 3 bases between them. The CDR3 is 12 amino acids. From germline, CDR1 is MDHEN and CDR2 SYDVKM.

The rearrangement links TRBV7-9 to TRBJ1-5; TRBD1 matches 7 bases. Unmatched junction bases numbered 4, after V lost 5 bases and J lost 3 bases. Per the germline V gene, CDR1 is SEHNR and CDR2 is FQNEAQ (reference sequence). This CDR3 region has 14 residues. The CDR3 protein is CASSLDRVNQPQHF. Here the CDR3 DNA reads TGTGCCAGCAGCCTCGACAGGGTCAATCAGCCCCAGCATTTT.

This clone is a singleton in its sample. This sequence joins TRBV4-2 and TRBJ2-1, with a tentative D call TRBD2 (6 bases). CDR3 length: 17 residues. V was cut by 4 bases and J by 2 bases, with 18 bases left in between. From germline, CDR1 is LGHNA and CDR2 YNFKEQ. CDR3 amino acids: CASSLDLATLTYNEQFF. The DNA for the CDR3 is TGTGCCAGCAGCCTCGACCTAGCGACTCTTACCTACAATGAGCAGTTCTTC.

The chain recombines TRBV28 with TRBJ1-4; D may be TRBD1 (6 bases). CDR1 is MDHEN and CDR2 is SYDVKM in the germline V gene. The V gene lost 2 bases and the J gene lost 8 bases, with 15 bases spanning the gap. The CDR3 spans 15 residues. The CDR3 sequence is CASSLPGVGWEKLFF. The CDR3, as DNA: TGTGCCAGCAGTTTACCAGGGGTGGGGTGGGAAAAACTGTTTTTT. The full variable domain, completed using reference TRBV28 and TRBJ1-4, is DVKVTQSSRYLVKRTGEKVFLECVQDMDHENMFWYRQDPGLGLRLIYFSYDVKMKEKGDIPEGYSVSREKKERFSLILESASTNQTSMYLCASSLPGVGWEKLFFGSGTQLSVL.

This clone was counted a single time. J is TRBJ2-7 and V is TRBV7-2, with 8 bases that match TRBD2. Per the germline V gene, CDR1 is SGHTA and CDR2 is FQGNSA. The CDR3 runs to 14 residues. The ends lost 2 bases at V and 5 bases at J; junction bases unmatched: 5. CDR3 region: CASSLTGLVNEQYF. The CDR3 nucleotides are TGTGCCAGCAGCTTAACGGGACTAGTGAACGAGCAGTACTTC.

This sequence joins TRBV7-9 and TRBJ1-5; 12 bases are shared with TRBD1. CDR1 is SEHNR and CDR2 is FQNEAQ in the germline V gene (reference sequence). J lost 6 bases, V lost 0 bases, and 6 bases had no gene match. The CDR3 extends over 17 amino acids. CDR3 nucleotide sequence: TGTGCCAGCAGCTTAGCCTGGGGACAGGGGGCAAGTCAGCCCCAGCATTTT. This codes for CASSLAWGQGASQPQHF.

This chain connects TRBV5-6 to TRBJ2-2; the match to TRBD2 covers 9 bases. The germline V gene encodes CDR1 SGHDT and CDR2 YYEEEE. J lost 4 bases, V lost 2 bases, and 6 bases had no gene match. There are 16 residues in the CDR3. The CDR3 nucleotides read TGTGCCAGCAGCTTTAACCTAGCGGGAAGCACCGGGGAGCTGTTTTTT. Its translation: CASSFNLAGSTGELFF.